The following is a T cell receptor (beta chain) sequence with its context. Its specificity is not known. The sample's time point: week 47, end of study. Topical imiquimod was applied with each vaccine dose, which held 300 ug of mutant IDH1 20-mer peptide. This record comes from a study of a mutant IDH1 vaccine in newly diagnosed glioma. Across the whole study: Vaccination began 4-6 weeks post radiotherapy alone, or with temozolomide cycles. Patients got radiotherapy, temozolomide, or both beforehand, and most got both.

The ends lost 3 bases at V and 9 bases at J; junction bases unmatched: 6. Germline CDR1 and CDR2: MNHNS and SASEGT. The CDR3 covers 15 residues. Profiling relied on immunoSEQ multiplex PCR, and the TCRdb table lists in-frame clones only, not all of them. The sample holds tens of thousands of clones, 80% to 90% seen once. This sample comprised PBMCs, obtained from a glioma patient whose treatment included an IDH1 peptide vaccine. This sequence joins TRBV6-1 and TRBJ2-1, with 12 bases aligning to TRBD1. The receptor was isolated from a man aged 40-55 years with glioma. CDR3 bases: TGTGCCAGCAGTGAGAGGGACAGGGGGCAGGGTGAGCAGTTCTTC. This codes for CASSERDRGQGEQFF.